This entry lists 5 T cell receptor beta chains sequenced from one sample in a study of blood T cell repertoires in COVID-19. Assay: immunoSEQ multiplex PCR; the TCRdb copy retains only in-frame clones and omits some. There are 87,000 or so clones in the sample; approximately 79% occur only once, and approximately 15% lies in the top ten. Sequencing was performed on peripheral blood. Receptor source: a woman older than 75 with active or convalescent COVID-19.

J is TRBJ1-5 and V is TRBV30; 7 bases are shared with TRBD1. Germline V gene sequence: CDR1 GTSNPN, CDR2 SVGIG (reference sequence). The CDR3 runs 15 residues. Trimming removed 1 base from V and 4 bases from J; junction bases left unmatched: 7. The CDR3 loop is CAWSGGQAENQPQHF. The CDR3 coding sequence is TGTGCCTGGAGTGGAGGACAGGCTGAGAATCAGCCCCAGCATTTT.

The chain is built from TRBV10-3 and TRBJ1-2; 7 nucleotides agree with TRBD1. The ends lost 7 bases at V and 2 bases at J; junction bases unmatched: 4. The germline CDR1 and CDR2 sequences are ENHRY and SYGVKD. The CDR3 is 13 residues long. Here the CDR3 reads CAITGTANYGYTF. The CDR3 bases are TGTGCCATCACAGGGACAGCAAACTATGGCTACACCTTC.

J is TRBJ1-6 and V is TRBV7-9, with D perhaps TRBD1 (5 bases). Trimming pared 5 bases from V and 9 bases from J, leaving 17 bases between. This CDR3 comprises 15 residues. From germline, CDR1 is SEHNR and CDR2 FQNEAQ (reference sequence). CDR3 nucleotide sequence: TGTGCCAGCAGCCTCCAGTCGGGGGAGAGTTCACCCCTCCACTTT. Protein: CASSLQSGESSPLHF.

CDR3 bases: TGTGCCAGCAGCTTAAGGCTAGCGGGAGTGGGAACCGGGGAGCTGTTTTTT. It translates to CASSLRLAGVGTGELFF. V gene TRBV11-2 combines with J gene TRBJ2-2, with 10 bases that match TRBD2. CDR1 and CDR2 (germline): SGHAT, FQNNGV. V dropped 2 bases and J dropped 5; count of bases not matched to a gene: 8. The CDR3 runs 17 residues.

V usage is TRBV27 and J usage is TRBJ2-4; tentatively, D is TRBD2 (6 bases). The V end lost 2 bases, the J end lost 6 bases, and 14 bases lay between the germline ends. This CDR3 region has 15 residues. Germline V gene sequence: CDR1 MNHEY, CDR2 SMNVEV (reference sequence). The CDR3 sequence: CASSLRAGAGNIQYF. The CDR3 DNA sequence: TGTGCCAGCAGTTTAAGAGCGGGCGCCGGAAACATTCAGTACTTC.